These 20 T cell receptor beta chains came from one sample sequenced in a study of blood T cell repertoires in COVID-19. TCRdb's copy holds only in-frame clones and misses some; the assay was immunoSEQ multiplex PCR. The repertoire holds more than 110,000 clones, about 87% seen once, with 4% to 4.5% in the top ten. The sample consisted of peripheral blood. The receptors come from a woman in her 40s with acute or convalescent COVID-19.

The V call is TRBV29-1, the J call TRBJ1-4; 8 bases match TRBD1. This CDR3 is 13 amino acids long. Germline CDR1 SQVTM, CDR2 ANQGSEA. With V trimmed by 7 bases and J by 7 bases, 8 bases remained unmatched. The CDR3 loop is CSAADRGGEKLFF. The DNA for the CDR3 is TGCAGCGCCGCAGACAGGGGAGGTGAAAAACTGTTTTTT.

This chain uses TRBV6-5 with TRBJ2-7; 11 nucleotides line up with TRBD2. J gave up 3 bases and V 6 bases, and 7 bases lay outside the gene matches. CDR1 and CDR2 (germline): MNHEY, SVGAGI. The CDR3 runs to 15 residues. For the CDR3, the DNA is TGTGCCAGCAGACCCCAGGGGACTAGCGGCTACGAGCAGTACTTC. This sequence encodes CASRPQGTSGYEQYF.

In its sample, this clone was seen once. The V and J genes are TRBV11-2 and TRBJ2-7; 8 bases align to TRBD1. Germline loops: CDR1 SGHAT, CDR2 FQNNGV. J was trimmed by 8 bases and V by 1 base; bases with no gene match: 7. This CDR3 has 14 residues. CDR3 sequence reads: CASSLGTGSEKQYF. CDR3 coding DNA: TGTGCCAGCAGCTTAGGGACAGGGAGTGAAAAGCAGTACTTC.

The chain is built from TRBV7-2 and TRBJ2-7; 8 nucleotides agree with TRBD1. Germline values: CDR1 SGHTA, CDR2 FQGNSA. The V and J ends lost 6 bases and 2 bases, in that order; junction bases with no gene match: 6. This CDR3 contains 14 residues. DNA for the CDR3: TGTGCCAGCAGTCGGGGGACAGGAGCCTACGAGCAGTACTTC. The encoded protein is CASSRGTGAYEQYF.

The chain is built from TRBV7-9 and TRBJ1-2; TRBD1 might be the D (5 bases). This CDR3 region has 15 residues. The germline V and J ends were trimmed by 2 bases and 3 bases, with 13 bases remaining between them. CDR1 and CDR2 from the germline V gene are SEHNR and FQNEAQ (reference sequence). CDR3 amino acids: CASSLSLDSDYGYTF. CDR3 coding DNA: TGTGCCAGCAGCTTATCTCTAGACAGCGACTATGGCTACACCTTC.

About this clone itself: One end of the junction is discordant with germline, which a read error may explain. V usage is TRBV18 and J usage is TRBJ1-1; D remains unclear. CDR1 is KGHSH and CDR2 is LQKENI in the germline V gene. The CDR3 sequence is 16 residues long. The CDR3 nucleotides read TGTGCCGGCTCACCAGATCCGGAGGCTCGAAACACTGAAGCTTTCTTT. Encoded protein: CAGSPDPEARNTEAFF. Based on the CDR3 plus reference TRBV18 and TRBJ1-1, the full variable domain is NAGVMQNPRHLVRRRGQEARLRCSPMKGHSHVYWYRQLPEEGLKFMVYLQKENIIDESGMPKERFSAEFPKEGPSILRIQQVVRGDSAAYFCAGSPDPEARNTEAFFGQGTRLTVV.

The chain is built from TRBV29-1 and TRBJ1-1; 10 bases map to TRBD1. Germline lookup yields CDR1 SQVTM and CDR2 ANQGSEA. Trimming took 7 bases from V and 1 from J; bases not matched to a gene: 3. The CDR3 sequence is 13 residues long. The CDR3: CSADRGPNTEAFF. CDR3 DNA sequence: TGCAGCGCTGACAGGGGGCCGAACACTGAAGCTTTCTTT.

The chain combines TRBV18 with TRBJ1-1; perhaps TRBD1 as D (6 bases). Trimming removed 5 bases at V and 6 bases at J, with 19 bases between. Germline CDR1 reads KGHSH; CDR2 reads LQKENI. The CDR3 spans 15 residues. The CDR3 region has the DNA TGTGCCAGCTCATCCAATAGCGGGGGCCTTGCTGAAGCTTTCTTT. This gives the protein CASSSNSGGLAEAFF.

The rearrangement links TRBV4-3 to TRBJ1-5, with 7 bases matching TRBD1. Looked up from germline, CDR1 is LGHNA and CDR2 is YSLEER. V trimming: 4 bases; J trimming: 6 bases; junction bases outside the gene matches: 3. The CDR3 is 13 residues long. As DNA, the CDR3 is TGCGCCAGCAGCCTCAACAGGGGTCAGCCCCAGCATTTT. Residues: CASSLNRGQPQHF.

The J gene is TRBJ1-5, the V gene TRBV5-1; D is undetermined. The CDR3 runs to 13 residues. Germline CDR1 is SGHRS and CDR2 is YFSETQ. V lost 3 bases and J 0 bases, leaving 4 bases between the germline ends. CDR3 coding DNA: TGCGCCAGCAGCTCCCTTAGCAATCAGCCCCAGCATTTT. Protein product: CASSSLSNQPQHF.

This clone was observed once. The CDR3 loop is CASSLQGEGTDTQYF. CDR3 nucleotide sequence: TGTGCCAGCAGCTTACAGGGGGAAGGCACAGATACGCAGTATTTT. The chain uses TRBV5-4 and TRBJ2-3; 8 bases are a match to TRBD1. CDR1 SGHNT and CDR2 YYREEE come from the germline V gene (reference sequence). The CDR3 contains 15 residues. Losses at the gene ends were 2 bases for V and 1 base for J; bases not matched to a gene: 3.

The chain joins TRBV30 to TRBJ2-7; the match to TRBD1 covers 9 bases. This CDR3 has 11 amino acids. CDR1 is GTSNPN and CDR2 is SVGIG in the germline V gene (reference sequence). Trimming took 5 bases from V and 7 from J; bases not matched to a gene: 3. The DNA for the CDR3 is TGTGCCTGGGGGGACAGGGCGGAGCAGTACTTC. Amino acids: CAWGDRAEQYF.

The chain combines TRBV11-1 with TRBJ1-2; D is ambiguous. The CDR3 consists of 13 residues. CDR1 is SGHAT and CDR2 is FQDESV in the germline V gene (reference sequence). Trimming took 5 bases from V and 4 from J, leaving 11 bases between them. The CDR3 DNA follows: TGTGCCAGCAGCCATTTAACGGGCTATGGCTACACCTTC. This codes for CASSHLTGYGYTF.

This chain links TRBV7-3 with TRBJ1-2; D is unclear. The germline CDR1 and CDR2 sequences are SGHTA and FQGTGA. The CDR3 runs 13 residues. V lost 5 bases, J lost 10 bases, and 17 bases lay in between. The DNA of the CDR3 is TGTGCCAGCAGCCTATGGGGTGAGGGTACCTACACCTTC. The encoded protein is CASSLWGEGTYTF.

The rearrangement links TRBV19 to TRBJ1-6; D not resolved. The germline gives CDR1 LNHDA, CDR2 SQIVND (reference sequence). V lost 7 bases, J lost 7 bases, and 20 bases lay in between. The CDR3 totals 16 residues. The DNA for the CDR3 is TGTGCCAGTAAACCACCCGGCTCCCCAGGCAATTCACCCCTCCACTTT. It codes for CASKPPGSPGNSPLHF.

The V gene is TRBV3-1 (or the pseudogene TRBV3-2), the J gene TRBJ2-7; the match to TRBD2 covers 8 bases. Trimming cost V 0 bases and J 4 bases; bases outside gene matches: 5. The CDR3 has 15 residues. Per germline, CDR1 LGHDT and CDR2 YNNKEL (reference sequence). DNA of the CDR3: TGTGCCAGCAGCCAAGACTTCAGCGGGAGTTACGAGCAGTACTTC. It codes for CASSQDFSGSYEQYF.

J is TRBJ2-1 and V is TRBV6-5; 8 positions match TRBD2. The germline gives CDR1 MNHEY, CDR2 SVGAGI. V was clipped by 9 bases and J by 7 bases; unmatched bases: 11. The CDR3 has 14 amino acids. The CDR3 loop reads CASTGGRRGNEQFF. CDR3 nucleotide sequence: TGTGCCAGTACAGGCGGGAGGCGGGGAAATGAGCAGTTCTTC.

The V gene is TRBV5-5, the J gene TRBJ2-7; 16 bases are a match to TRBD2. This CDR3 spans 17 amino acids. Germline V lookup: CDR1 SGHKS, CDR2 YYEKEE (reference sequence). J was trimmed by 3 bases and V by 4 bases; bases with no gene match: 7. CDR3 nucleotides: TGTGCCAGCAGCCCGGGACTAGCGGGGGGGCCACTCTACGAGCAGTACTTC. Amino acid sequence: CASSPGLAGGPLYEQYF. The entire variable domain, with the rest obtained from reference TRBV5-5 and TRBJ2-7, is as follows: DAGVTQSPTHLIKTRGQQVTLRCSPISGHKSVSWYQQVLGQGPQFIFQYYEKEERGRGNFPDRFSARQFPNYSSELNVNALLLGDSALYLCASSPGLAGGPLYEQYFGPGTRLTVT.

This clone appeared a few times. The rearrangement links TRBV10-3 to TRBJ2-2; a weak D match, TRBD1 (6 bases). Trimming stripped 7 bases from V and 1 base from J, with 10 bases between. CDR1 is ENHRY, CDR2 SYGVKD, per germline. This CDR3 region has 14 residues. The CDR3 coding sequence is TGTGCCATCACCTGGACAGAGAACACCGGGGAGCTGTTTTTT. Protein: CAITWTENTGELFF.

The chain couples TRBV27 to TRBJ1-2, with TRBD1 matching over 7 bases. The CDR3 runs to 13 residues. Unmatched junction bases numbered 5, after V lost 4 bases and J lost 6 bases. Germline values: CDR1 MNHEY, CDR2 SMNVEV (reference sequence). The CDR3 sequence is CASSSAQGHGYTF. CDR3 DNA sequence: TGTGCCAGCAGTTCGGCACAGGGGCATGGCTACACCTTC.